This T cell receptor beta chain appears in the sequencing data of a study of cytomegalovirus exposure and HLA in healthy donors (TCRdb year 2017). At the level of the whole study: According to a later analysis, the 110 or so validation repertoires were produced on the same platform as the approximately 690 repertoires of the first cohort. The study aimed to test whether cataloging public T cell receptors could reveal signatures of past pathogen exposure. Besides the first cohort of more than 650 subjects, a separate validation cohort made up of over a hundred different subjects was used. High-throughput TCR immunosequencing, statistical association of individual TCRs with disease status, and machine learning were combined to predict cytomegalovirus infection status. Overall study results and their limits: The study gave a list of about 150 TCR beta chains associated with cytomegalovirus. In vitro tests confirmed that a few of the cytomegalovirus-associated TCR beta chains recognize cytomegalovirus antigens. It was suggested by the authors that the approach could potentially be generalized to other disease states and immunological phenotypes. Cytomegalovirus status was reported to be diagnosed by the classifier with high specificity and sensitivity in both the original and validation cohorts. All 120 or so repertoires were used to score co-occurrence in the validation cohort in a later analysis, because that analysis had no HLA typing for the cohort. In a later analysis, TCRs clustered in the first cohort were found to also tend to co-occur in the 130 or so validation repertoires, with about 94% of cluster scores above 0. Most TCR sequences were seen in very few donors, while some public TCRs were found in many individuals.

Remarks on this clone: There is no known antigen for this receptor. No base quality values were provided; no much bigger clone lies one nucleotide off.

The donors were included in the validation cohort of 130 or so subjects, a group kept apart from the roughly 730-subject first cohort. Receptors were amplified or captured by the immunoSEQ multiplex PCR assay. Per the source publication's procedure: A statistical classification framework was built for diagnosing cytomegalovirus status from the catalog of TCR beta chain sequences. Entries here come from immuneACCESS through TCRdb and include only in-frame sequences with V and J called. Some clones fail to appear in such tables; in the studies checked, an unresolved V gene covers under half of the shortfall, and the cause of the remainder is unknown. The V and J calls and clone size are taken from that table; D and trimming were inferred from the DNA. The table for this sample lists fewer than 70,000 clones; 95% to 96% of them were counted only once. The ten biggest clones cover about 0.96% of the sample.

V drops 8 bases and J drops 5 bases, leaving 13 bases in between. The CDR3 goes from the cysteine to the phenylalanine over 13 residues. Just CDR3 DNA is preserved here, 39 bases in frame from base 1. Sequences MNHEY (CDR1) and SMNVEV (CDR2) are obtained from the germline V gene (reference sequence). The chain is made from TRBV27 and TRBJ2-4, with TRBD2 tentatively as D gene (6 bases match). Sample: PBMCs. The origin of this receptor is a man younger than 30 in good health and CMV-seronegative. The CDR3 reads CASGRDSQNIQYF. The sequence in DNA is TGTGCCAGCGGCCGGGACTCTCAAAACATTCAGTACTTC.